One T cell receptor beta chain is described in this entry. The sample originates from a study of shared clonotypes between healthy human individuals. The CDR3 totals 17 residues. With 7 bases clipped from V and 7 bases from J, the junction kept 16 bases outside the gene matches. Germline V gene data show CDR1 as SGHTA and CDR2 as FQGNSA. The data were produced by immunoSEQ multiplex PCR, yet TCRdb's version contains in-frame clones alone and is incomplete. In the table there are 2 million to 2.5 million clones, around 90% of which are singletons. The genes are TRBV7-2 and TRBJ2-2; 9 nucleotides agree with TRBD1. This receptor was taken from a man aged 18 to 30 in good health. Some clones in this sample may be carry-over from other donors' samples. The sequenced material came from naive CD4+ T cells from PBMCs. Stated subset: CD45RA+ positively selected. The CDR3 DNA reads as TGTGCCAGCACCCGACCGACCGGACAGGGGAATAACGGGGAGCTGTTTTTT. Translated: CASTRPTGQGNNGELFF.